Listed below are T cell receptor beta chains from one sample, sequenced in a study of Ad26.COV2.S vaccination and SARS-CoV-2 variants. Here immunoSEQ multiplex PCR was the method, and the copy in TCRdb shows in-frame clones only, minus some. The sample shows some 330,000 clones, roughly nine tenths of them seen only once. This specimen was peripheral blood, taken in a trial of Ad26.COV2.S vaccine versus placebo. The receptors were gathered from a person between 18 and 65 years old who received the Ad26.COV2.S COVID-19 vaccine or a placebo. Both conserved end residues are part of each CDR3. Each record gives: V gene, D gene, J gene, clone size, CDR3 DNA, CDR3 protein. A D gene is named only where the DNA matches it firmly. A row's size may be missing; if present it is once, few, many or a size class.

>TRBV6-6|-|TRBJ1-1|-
TGTGCCAGCAGTTACTCGGAGGAGATACTTGCTTTCTTT
CASSYSEEILAFF
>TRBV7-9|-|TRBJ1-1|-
TGTGCCAGCATCTCCCTAACGGAGGATATCACTGAAGCTTTCTTT
CASISLTEDITEAFF
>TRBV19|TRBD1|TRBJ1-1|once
TGTGCCAGTAGTATAGAGGGCCCGGACAGGGCGGTTTGGTTAGGTTTTCCGGGAAACACTGAAGCTTTCTTT
CASSIEGPDRAVWLGFPGNTEAFF
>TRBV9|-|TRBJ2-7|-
TGTGCCAGCAGCCCCCTTCCCGGGGGCAATTCCTACGAGCAGTACTTC
CASSPLPGGNSYEQYF
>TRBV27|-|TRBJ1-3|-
TGTGCCAGCAGTCCTCCTGGAAACACCATATATTTT
CASSPPGNTIYF
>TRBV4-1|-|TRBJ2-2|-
TGCGCCAGCAGCCAAGAGGGATCGGTAGGCAGGGTGCACGCCGGGGAGCTGTTTTTT
CASSQEGSVGRVHAGELFF
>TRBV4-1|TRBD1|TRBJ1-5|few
TGCGCCAGCAGCCCCCGGACAGGGAATCAGCCCCAGCATTTT
CASSPRTGNQPQHF
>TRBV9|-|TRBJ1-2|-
TGTGCCAGCAGCGTAGGGGACGGAGCCTCCTATGGCTACACCTTC
CASSVGDGASYGYTF
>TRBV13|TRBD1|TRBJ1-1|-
TGTGCCAGCAGCTTGGGACAGGTTAAAGATGAAGCTTTCTTT
CASSLGQVKDEAFF
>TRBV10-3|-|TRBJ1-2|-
TGTGCCATCAGTGAGTTTGGGGGAGTATCTAACTATGGCTACACCTTC
CAISEFGGVSNYGYTF
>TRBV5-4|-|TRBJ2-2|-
TGTGCCAGCAGCGTTCAAAACACCGGGGAGCTGTTTTTT
CASSVQNTGELFF
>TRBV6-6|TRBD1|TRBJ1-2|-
TGTGCCAGCAGTTACCAGGGACAGGGGGATGGCTACACCTTC
CASSYQGQGDGYTF
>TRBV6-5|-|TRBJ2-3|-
TGTGCCAGCAGTTTTGAACTATCCACAGATACGCAGTATTTT
CASSFELSTDTQYF
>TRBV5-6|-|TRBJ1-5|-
TGTGCCAGCAGCTGGGGGCAGGGTAGCAATCAGCCCCAGCATTTT
CASSWGQGSNQPQHF
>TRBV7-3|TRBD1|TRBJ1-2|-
TGTGCCAGCAGCCGAACAGGGGCCGAGAACTATGGCTACACCTTC
CASSRTGAENYGYTF
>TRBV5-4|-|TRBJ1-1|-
TGTGCCAGCAGCTTCCCAGGGAACACTGAAGCTTTCTTT
CASSFPGNTEAFF
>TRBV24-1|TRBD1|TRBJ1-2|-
TGTGCCACCAGTGATTCCGGGACAGGGAAAGGCTACACCTTC
CATSDSGTGKGYTF
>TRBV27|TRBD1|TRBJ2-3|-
TGTGCCAGCGGCGGACAGGGGGCAGAGGAGAAGTATTTT
CASGGQGAEEKYF
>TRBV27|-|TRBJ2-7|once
TGTGCCAGCAGTCGTTCCCCCTACGAGCAGTACTTC
CASSRSPYEQYF
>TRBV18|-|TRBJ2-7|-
TGTGCCAGCTCACCACGAGGAATAAACGAGCAGTACTTC
CASSPRGINEQYF
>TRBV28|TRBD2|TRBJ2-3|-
TGTGCCAGCAGGCTAGCGGGAGGGGGCACAGATACGCAGTATTTT
CASRLAGGGTDTQYF
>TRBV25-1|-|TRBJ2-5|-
TGTGCCAGCAGCGGCCGCCCGGCTCAATTGGAGACCCAGTACTTC
CASSGRPAQLETQYF
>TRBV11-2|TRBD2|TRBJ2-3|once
TGTGCCAGCAGCTTAAGTGGGAGGGAGGATGGGTTT
CASSLSGREDGF
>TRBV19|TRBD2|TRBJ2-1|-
TGTGCCAGTAGTATAGATCTGGATAGCGGGGGTAATGAGCAGTTCTTC
CASSIDLDSGGNEQFF
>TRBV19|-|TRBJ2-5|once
TGTGCCAGTAGCCATACACCGGACAGCCAAGAGACCCAGTACTTC
CASSHTPDSQETQYF
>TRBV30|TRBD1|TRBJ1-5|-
TGTGCCGGGGGACAGGAGATCAATCAGCCCCAGCATTTT
CAGGQEINQPQHF
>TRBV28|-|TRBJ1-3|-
TGTGCCAGCAGTCCTCCCCGGGGTTCCTCTGGAAACACCATATATTTT
CASSPPRGSSGNTIYF
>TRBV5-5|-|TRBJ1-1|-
TGTGCCAGCAGCCAAGACAGAAACACTGAAGCTTTCTTT
CASSQDRNTEAFF
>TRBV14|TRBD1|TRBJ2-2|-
TGTGCCAGCAGCCCTCTTGCAGGGGGCTCGGGGGAGCTGTTTTTT
CASSPLAGGSGELFF
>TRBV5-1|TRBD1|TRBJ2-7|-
TGCGCCAGCAGCCCCGCCCAGGACAGGGGCTCCTACGAGCAGTACTTC
CASSPAQDRGSYEQYF
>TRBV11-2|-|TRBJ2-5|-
TGTGCCAGCAGCTCCAAACCTCTGACTGGTACCCAAGAGACCCAGTACTTC
CASSSKPLTGTQETQYF
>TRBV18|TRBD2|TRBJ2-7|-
TGTGCCAGCTCACCTGGGCTAGCGGGGGGGTCCTACGAGCAGTACTTC
CASSPGLAGGSYEQYF
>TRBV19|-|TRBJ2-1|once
TGTGCCAGTAGTTGGGACTCGCTATCCTCCTACAATGAGCAGTTCTTC
CASSWDSLSSYNEQFF
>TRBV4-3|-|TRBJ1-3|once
TGCGCCAGCAGCCAAGCCGGGGCTGGAAACACCATATATTTT
CASSQAGAGNTIYF
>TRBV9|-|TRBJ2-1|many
TGTGCCAGCAGCGTAGTCGCACTAGGGGGGAATGAGCAGTTCTTC
CASSVVALGGNEQFF
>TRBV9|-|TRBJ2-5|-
TGTGCCAGCAGCGGCCACTCAGGGAGTGCTTGGGAGACCCAGTACTTC
CASSGHSGSAWETQYF
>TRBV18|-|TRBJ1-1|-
TGTGCCAGCTCAGCCTCTCCTACAGGGTTCGGGACTGAAGCTTTCTTT
CASSASPTGFGTEAFF
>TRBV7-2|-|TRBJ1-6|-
TGTGCCAGCAGCTTCCATCCCTCCGGATACTATAATTCACCCCTCCACTTT
CASSFHPSGYYNSPLHF
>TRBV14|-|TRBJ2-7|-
TGTGCCAGCAGCCAATCCAGGGCCCCATCCTACGAGCAGTACTTC
CASSQSRAPSYEQYF
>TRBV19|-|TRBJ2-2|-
TGTGCCACCCCTGGGGACCTCCAAACCGGGGAGCTGTTTTTT
CATPGDLQTGELFF
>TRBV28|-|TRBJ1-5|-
TGTGCCAGCAGCTACGAAGTAAGGGGTCAAAATCAGCCCCAGCATTTT
CASSYEVRGQNQPQHF
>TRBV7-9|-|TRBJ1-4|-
TGTGCCAGCAGGACAGAAAATGAAAAACTGTTTTTT
CASRTENEKLFF
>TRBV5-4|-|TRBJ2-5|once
TGTGCCAGCAGCCCAGCCGGGACATCTTTGGAGACCCAGTACTTC
CASSPAGTSLETQYF
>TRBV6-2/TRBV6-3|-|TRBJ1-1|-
TGTGCCAGCAGTTACTGGATTATGAACACTGAAGCTTTCTTT
CASSYWIMNTEAFF
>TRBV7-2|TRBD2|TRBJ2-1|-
TGTGCCAGCAGCTTTGGCGGGAGCTCCTACAATGAGCAGTTCTTC
CASSFGGSSYNEQFF
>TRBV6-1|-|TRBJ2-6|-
TGTGCCAGCAGTGAGCCGGGACGGGGCTCTGGGGCCAACGTCCTGACTTTC
CASSEPGRGSGANVLTF
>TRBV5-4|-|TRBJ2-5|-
TGTGCCAGCAGCATCGGGACATATGAAGAGACCCAGTACTTC
CASSIGTYEETQYF
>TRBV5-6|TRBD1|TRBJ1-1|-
TGTGCCAGCAGCCTCAACTACAGACAGGGGGTCATTGAAGCTTTCTTT
CASSLNYRQGVIEAFF
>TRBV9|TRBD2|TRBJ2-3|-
TGTGCCAGCAGCGCCGGACTAGCCTGGGGGAATAGGGATACGCAGTATTTT
CASSAGLAWGNRDTQYF
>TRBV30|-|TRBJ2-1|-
TGTGCCTGGAGTTTAATAGGGGAGTCGGCCTACAATGAGCAGTTCTTC
CAWSLIGESAYNEQFF
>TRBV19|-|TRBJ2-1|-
TGTGCCAGTAGTATAGTAGGGGCTTCTATCTCCTACAATGAGCAGTTCTTC
CASSIVGASISYNEQFF